This TCR beta chain was identified during a study of T-cell reconstitution after alpha-beta-depleted transplantation in children. Per the germline V gene, CDR1 is SGHAT and CDR2 is FQNNGV. The CDR3 totals 18 residues. The V gene end was trimmed by 5 bases and the J gene end by 5 bases; junction bases not matched to a gene: 14. Unique molecular identifiers were built into the TCRbeta library. TCRdb passed the PCR reads through MiXCR, listing each CDR3 protein once. Of 350,000 to 400,000 distinct CDR3 sequences listed, around 20% are singletons. The sequences come from PBMCs from the stem cell graft donor, collected from the stem cell graft. The receptor's source is a human donor who donated a stem cell graft to a child with acute myeloid leukemia. V gene TRBV11-2 combines with J gene TRBJ2-4, with TRBD2 matching over 11 bases. The CDR3: CASSRFSGRANLENIQYF. CDR3 bases: TGTGCCAGCAGCCGGTTTAGCGGGAGGGCGAACTTGGAAAACATTCAGTACTTC. Using reference TRBV11-2 and TRBJ2-4 for the parts outside the CDR3, the full variable domain is EAGVAQSPRYKIIEKRQSVAFWCNPISGHATLYWYQQILGQGPKLLIQFQNNGVVDDSQLPKDRFSAERLKGVDSTLKIQPAKLEDSAVYLCASSRFSGRANLENIQYFGAGTRLSVL.